Presented here are 6 T cell receptor beta chains from one specimen sequenced in a study of CD8 T cells in ankylosing spondylitis. One entry per CDR3 protein results from TCRdb running MiXCR on the 5' RACE reads. The profile shows roughly 150,000 distinct CDR3 sequences, 9.8% of them singletons. The sequencing input was blood, either unsorted or a sorted T cell fraction (not recorded which). These receptors were taken from a female donor with ankylosing spondylitis or in good health (not recorded which).

This clonotype was counted ten times or more. The chain joins TRBV11-2 to TRBJ2-1; 9 bases line up with TRBD2. This CDR3 spans 16 amino acids. CDR1 and CDR2 (germline): SGHAT, FQNNGV. The J segment lost 6 bases and the V segment lost 0 bases, leaving 6 bases of the junction unmatched. The CDR3 region has the DNA TGTGCCAGCAGCTTAGATGGGCTAGCGGGGACCAATGAGCAGTTCTTC. Its protein product is CASSLDGLAGTNEQFF.

This clonotype was counted a few times. The chain has TRBV10-2 and TRBJ1-5; D is uncertain. Germline CDR1 WSHSY, CDR2 SAAADI. V was pared by 6 bases and J by 0 bases, with 9 bases between. This CDR3 contains 14 residues. This chain's CDR3 is CASSVAVSNQPQHF. The CDR3 DNA follows: TGCGCCAGCAGCGTGGCAGTTAGCAATCAGCCCCAGCATTTT.

This chain joins TRBV7-8 and TRBJ2-7; D possibly corresponds to TRBD2 (5 bases). The CDR3 loop spans 13 amino acids. Trimming removed 5 bases at V and 5 bases at J, with 13 bases between. CDR1 is SGHVS, CDR2 FQNEAQ, per germline. The CDR3 nucleotides read TGTGCCAGCAGCCCCGACTACGCTGACGAGCAGTACTTC. It encodes CASSPDYADEQYF. Combining the CDR3 with reference TRBV7-8 and TRBJ2-7 gives the whole variable domain GAGVSQSPRYKVAKRGQDVALRCDPISGHVSLFWYQQALGQGPEFLTYFQNEAQLDKSGLPSDRFFAERPEGSVSTLKIQRTQQEDSAVYLCASSPDYADEQYFGPGTRLTVT.

This chain joins TRBV15 and TRBJ2-3; D is unresolved. The CDR3 has 12 amino acids. Per germline, CDR1 LNHNV and CDR2 YYDKDF (reference sequence). Between the trimmed V and J ends, which lost 8 bases and 1 base, there was a span of 7 bases. CDR3 DNA: TGTGCCACCCCAACGGGCACAGATACGCAGTATTTT. Its translation: CATPTGTDTQYF. The full variable domain, rest sourced from reference TRBV15 and TRBJ2-3, is DAMVIQNPRYQVTQFGKPVTLSCSQTLNHNVMYWYQQKSSQAPKLLFHYYDKDFNNEADTPDNFQSRRPNTSFCFLDIRSPGLGDTAMYLCATPTGTDTQYFGPGTRLTVL.

This clonotype was seen repeatedly, ten times or more. The chain is built from TRBV27 and TRBJ2-1; 7 positions agree with TRBD1. The V and J ends lost 4 bases and 0 bases, in that order; junction bases with no gene match: 3. This CDR3 is built from 15 residues. Germline V gene lookup returns CDR1 MNHEY and CDR2 SMNVEV (reference sequence). Here the CDR3 DNA reads TGTGCCAGCAGTTCCGGGACAGTCTCCTACAATGAGCAGTTCTTC. Encoded protein: CASSSGTVSYNEQFF.

This clonotype was counted at least ten times. At one end the junction does not follow the germline gene, possibly because of a read error. The J gene is TRBJ2-7, the V gene TRBV12-3 or TRBV12-4; 9 bases map to TRBD2. This CDR3 spans 14 amino acids. CDR3: CASSIAGAAYEQYF. DNA of the CDR3: TGTGCCAGCAGTATAGCGGGAGCCGCCTACGAGCAGTACTTC.